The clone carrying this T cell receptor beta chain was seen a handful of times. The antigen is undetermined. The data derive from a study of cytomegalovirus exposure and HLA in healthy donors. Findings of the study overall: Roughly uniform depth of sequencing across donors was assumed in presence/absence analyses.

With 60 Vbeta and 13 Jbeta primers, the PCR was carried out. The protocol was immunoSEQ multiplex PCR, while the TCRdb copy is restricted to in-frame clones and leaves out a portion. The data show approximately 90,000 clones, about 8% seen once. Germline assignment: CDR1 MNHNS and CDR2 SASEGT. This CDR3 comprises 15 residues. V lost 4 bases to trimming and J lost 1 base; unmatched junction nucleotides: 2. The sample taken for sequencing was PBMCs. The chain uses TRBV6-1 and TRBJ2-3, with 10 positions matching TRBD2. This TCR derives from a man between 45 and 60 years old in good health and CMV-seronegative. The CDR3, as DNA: TGTGCCAGCAGTGGTGGACTAGCGGGCACAGATACGCAGTATTTT. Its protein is CASSGGLAGTDTQYF.